These 28 T cell receptor beta chains were all obtained from the same sample, sequenced in a study of sequential checkpoint blockade in melanoma (dated by TCRdb to the late 2010s). Library method: the immunoSEQ multiplex PCR assay. TCRdb stores this immuneACCESS table with in-frame sequences only. Part of the clones is absent; in the studies checked, under half of the shortfall reflects unresolved V genes, and no reason is known for the rest. In all, the sample holds 3,500 to 4,000 clones, and 20% to 25% of those were seen once. The top ten hold roughly 16% of the sample. The treatment or condition tag for this specimen amounts to: randomized to nivolumab then ipilimumab (arm A) or the reverse (arm B). The material sequenced was tumor tissue (inferred from file names), taken from a patient given nivolumab and ipilimumab in sequence. Receptors were obtained from a human donor with melanoma.

This clone appeared many times. The chain carries TRBV4-1 and TRBJ2-5; the D is unclear. In germline, CDR1 is MGHRA, CDR2 YSYEKL. The CDR3 is 15 amino acids. V lost 4 bases and J 3 bases, leaving 15 bases between the germline ends. The CDR3 DNA is TGCGCCAGCAGCCGATTTTATGAGCCAGAAGAGACCCAGTACTTC. Encoded protein: CASSRFYEPEETQYF.

The sample holds a few counts of this clone. At one end, the junction sequence differs from germline, possibly due to a read error. The rearrangement joins TRBV7-2 to TRBJ1-1; the D is unclear. The V gene's germline CDR1 is SGHTA and CDR2 FQGNSA. The CDR3 is 13 amino acids. Here the CDR3 reads CASSLALETEAFF. DNA for the CDR3: TGTGCTAGCAGCTTAGCTTTAGAGACTGAAGCTTTCTTT.

This clone showed up many times. The chain has TRBV11-3 and TRBJ2-7; the D call may be TRBD1 or TRBD2 (5 bases each). The CDR3 is made up of 14 amino acids. V was clipped by 5 bases and J by 2 bases, with 13 bases between them. The germline V gene has CDR1 SGHNT and CDR2 YENEEA. DNA of the CDR3: TGTGCCAGCAGCCCTCCTGGGGGAACCTACGAGCAGTACTTC. Amino acid sequence: CASSPPGGTYEQYF.

V is TRBV6-8 and J is TRBJ2-3, with D unresolved. Germline V gene sequence: CDR1 MNHGY, CDR2 SAAAGT. The CDR3 is 12 residues long. Trimming removed 8 bases at V and 8 bases at J, with 14 bases between. In DNA, the CDR3 is TGTGCCAGCGGCACTACGGCCGGTACGCAGTATTTT. Translating it yields CASGTTAGTQYF.

The V and J genes are TRBV6-8 and TRBJ1-6, with TRBD1 matching over 7 bases. Germline V gene data show CDR1 as MNHGY and CDR2 as SAAAGT. The CDR3 loop spans 18 amino acids. Trimming removed 8 bases from V and 7 bases from J; junction bases left unmatched: 20. CDR3 region: CASGPELRGGEPNSPLHF. CDR3 nucleotides: TGTGCCAGCGGACCGGAACTCAGGGGGGGCGAACCCAATTCACCCCTCCACTTT.

The CDR3: CASTAGQGREAFF. The DNA for the CDR3 is TGCGCCAGCACCGCAGGGCAGGGCAGGGAAGCTTTCTTT. V usage is TRBV23-1 and J usage is TRBJ1-1; D possibly corresponds to TRBD1 (5 bases). TRBV23-1 is an ORF, with its function uncertain. There are 13 residues in the CDR3. V lost 7 bases to trimming and J lost 8 bases, with 17 bases between them.

The sample holds a few counts of this clone. This sequence joins TRBV6-8 and TRBJ2-3; the match to TRBD2 covers 8 bases. CDR1 is MNHGY and CDR2 is SAAAGT in the germline V gene. V lost 2 bases and J lost 2; bases outside the gene matches: 12. CDR3 length: 18 residues. CDR3 protein: CASSYLAGGPGITDTQYF. In nucleotides, the CDR3 is TGTGCCAGCAGTTACCTTGCGGGGGGCCCTGGAATCACAGATACGCAGTATTTT.

The chain is built from TRBV12-5 and TRBJ2-5; D call uncertain. The CDR3 spans 14 residues. Germline values: CDR1 LGHNT, CDR2 FRNRAP. Trimming left V 0 bases short and J 5 bases short, with 10 bases between. The CDR3 coding sequence is TGTGCTAGTGGTTTGGTACCCTTGGTGGAGACCCAGTACTTC. It yields the protein CASGLVPLVETQYF.

This clone has only a few counts. The chain couples TRBV11-3 to TRBJ1-1, with D maybe TRBD1 (5 bases). Trimming pared 5 bases from V and 3 bases from J, leaving 16 bases between. The CDR3 has 15 amino acids. CDR1 and CDR2 (germline): SGHNT, YENEEA. The CDR3 DNA is TGTGCCAGCAGCCGGGGCAGGGCCCGGGACACTGAAGCTTTCTTT. Its protein product is CASSRGRARDTEAFF. The entire variable domain, with the rest obtained from reference TRBV11-3 and TRBJ1-1, is as follows: EAGVVQSPRYKIIEKKQPVAFWCNPISGHNTLYWYLQNLGQGPELLIRYENEEAVDDSQLPKDRFSAERLKGVDSTLKIQPAELGDSAVYLCASSRGRARDTEAFFGQGTRLTVV.

This clone appeared a few times. The chain joins TRBV2 to TRBJ2-5, with D unclear. V lost 5 bases, J lost 2 bases, and 12 bases lay in between. CDR3 size: 14 residues. Germline-derived CDR1 and CDR2 are SNHLY and FYNNEI. The CDR3 reads CASSSVSPQETQYF. CDR3 DNA: TGTGCCAGCAGTAGCGTCAGCCCGCAAGAGACCCAGTACTTC.

This chain connects TRBV19 to TRBJ1-5; D not resolved. Germline assignment: CDR1 LNHDA and CDR2 SQIVND (reference sequence). The CDR3 is made up of 13 amino acids. V was trimmed by 3 bases and J by 7 bases, leaving 10 bases between them. The CDR3, as DNA: TGTGCCAGTAGTATCCCCTGGGAGCAGCCCCAGCATTTT. Translated, it gives CASSIPWEQPQHF.

The chain couples TRBV5-1 to TRBJ2-7, with 9 bases that match TRBD1. Germline V gives CDR1 SGHRS, CDR2 YFSETQ. CDR3 length equals 14 residues. Trimming cost V 0 bases and J 5 bases; bases outside gene matches: 3. This chain's CDR3 is CASSLGGQGNEQYF. The CDR3 nucleotides read TGCGCCAGCAGCTTGGGGGGACAGGGAAACGAGCAGTACTTC.

This clone has just a few counts. Here the CDR3 DNA reads TGTGCCAGCAGTTTATGGGTGGAGAACACTGAAGCTTTCTTT. Residues: CASSLWVENTEAFF. This rearrangement joins TRBV28 to TRBJ1-1; D gene ambiguous. Germline V gives CDR1 MDHEN, CDR2 SYDVKM. V lost 0 bases and J 1 base, leaving 6 bases between the germline ends. The CDR3 sequence is 14 residues long.

This clone came up many times. The chain employs TRBV11-3 and TRBJ1-1, with D perhaps matching TRBD1 (5 bases). CDR1 and CDR2 (germline): SGHNT, YENEEA. This CDR3 has 15 residues. V was shortened by 4 bases and J by 1 base, with 13 bases between the two germline ends. The CDR3 region is CASSSIFGQNTEAFF. The CDR3 bases are TGTGCCAGCAGCTCCATCTTTGGACAGAACACTGAAGCTTTCTTT.

This clone has ten or more counts. The genes are TRBV11-3 and TRBJ2-7; tentative D call: TRBD2 (6 bases). CDR3 length: 14 residues. The germline V and J ends were trimmed by 5 bases and 2 bases, with 13 bases remaining between them. The germline V gene encodes CDR1 SGHNT and CDR2 YENEEA. Here the CDR3 DNA reads TGTGCCAGCAGCATTAGACGGGAGACCTACGAGCAGTACTTC. Translating gives CASSIRRETYEQYF.

This clone was picked up a small number of times. V is TRBV5-1 and J is TRBJ1-2, with D unclear. This CDR3 contains 15 residues. Germline CDR1 is SGHRS and CDR2 is YFSETQ. V was cut by 0 bases and J by 1 base, with 10 bases left in between. The CDR3 coding sequence is TGCGCCAGCAGCTTGGTTCCGGGGTTTAACTATGGCTACACCTTC. It specifies CASSLVPGFNYGYTF.

This chain connects TRBV11-3 to TRBJ2-5, with D possibly being TRBD2 (7 bases). Germline V gene data show CDR1 as SGHNT and CDR2 as YENEEA. Trimming took off 5 bases at V and 4 bases at J, with 20 bases between the two ends. The CDR3 has 16 residues. CDR3 sequence reads: CASSPLGGLTGETQYF. The CDR3 nucleotides read TGTGCCAGCAGCCCACTGGGGGGGCTTACAGGAGAGACCCAGTACTTC.

The V and J genes are TRBV9 and TRBJ2-7; TRBD1 matches 7 bases. From germline, CDR1 is SGDLS and CDR2 YYNGEE. The CDR3 contains 14 residues. The ends lost 5 bases at V and 7 bases at J; junction bases unmatched: 12. This chain's CDR3 is CASSDWTGPMEQYF. The CDR3 region has the DNA TGTGCCAGCAGTGACTGGACAGGACCTATGGAGCAGTACTTC.

DNA for the CDR3: TGTGCCAGCTCACCAAACAGGATGGGTTCTGGGGCCAACGTCCTGACTTTC. It is translated as CASSPNRMGSGANVLTF. The V gene is TRBV18, the J gene TRBJ2-6; D might be TRBD1 (5 bases). Trimming pared 2 bases from V and 1 base from J, leaving 12 bases between. Germline-derived CDR1 and CDR2 are KGHSH and LQKENI. The CDR3 runs to 17 residues.

This clone occurred a few times. The chain employs TRBV6-8 and TRBJ2-3, with 8 bases matching TRBD1. Trimming took 10 bases from V and 6 from J; bases not matched to a gene: 12. The V gene's germline CDR1 is MNHGY and CDR2 SAAAGT. The CDR3 loop spans 14 amino acids. The CDR3 DNA reads as TGTGCCATCAGCGGTGACAGGGGCCGGGATACGCAGTATTTT. Protein sequence: CAISGDRGRDTQYF.

The chain links TRBV19 to TRBJ2-3; D may be TRBD2 (5 bases). The CDR3 covers 15 residues. Trimming cost V 3 bases and J 3 bases, with 13 bases left between them. Germline V lookup: CDR1 LNHDA, CDR2 SQIVND (reference sequence). Here the CDR3 reads CASSIQLGSTDTQYF. Here the CDR3 DNA reads TGTGCCAGTAGTATCCAACTAGGGAGTACAGATACGCAGTATTTT.

The chain employs TRBV30 and TRBJ2-7; no clear D. Trimming shortened V by 2 bases and J by 5 bases, and 10 bases separated the two germline ends. Germline values: CDR1 GTSNPN, CDR2 SVGIG (reference sequence). CDR3 length: 12 amino acids. CDR3 sequence (DNA): TGTGCCTGGAGTCCCGACGGGCACGAGCAGTACTTC. Its protein product is CAWSPDGHEQYF.

This clone was seen ten or more times. The gene calls are TRBV16 and TRBJ2-7; 10 bases align to TRBD1. Germline-derived CDR1 and CDR2 are KGHSY and FQNENV. Trimming cost V 6 bases and J 0 bases; bases outside gene matches: 8. The CDR3 is made up of 16 amino acids. CDR3 nucleotides: TGTGCCAGCAGTCCGAACCGGGACAGGGGCTCCTACGAGCAGTACTTC. Amino acids: CASSPNRDRGSYEQYF.

This clone was picked up a small number of times. The chain uses TRBV18 and TRBJ2-1; D call uncertain. Trimming took off 3 bases at V and 4 bases at J, with 7 bases between the two ends. Germline V gene data show CDR1 as KGHSH and CDR2 as LQKENI. This CDR3 has 13 residues. The chain's CDR3 is CASSPTAYNEQFF. The DNA for the CDR3 is TGTGCCAGCTCACCCACAGCGTACAATGAGCAGTTCTTC.

This clone was counted a few times. The rearrangement joins TRBV11-3 to TRBJ1-4; no firm D call. Looked up from germline, CDR1 is SGHNT and CDR2 is YENEEA. The CDR3 has 15 amino acids. V lost 4 bases, J lost 3 bases, and 12 bases lay in between. CDR3 sequence reads: CASSSSVLSNEKLFF. The CDR3 region has the DNA TGTGCCAGCAGCTCCTCCGTCCTCTCTAATGAAAAACTGTTTTTT. The whole variable domain, remainder taken from reference TRBV11-3 and TRBJ1-4, is EAGVVQSPRYKIIEKKQPVAFWCNPISGHNTLYWYLQNLGQGPELLIRYENEEAVDDSQLPKDRFSAERLKGVDSTLKIQPAELGDSAVYLCASSSSVLSNEKLFFGSGTQLSVL.

This clone occurred once. The chain employs TRBV18 and TRBJ1-5; 7 nucleotides line up with TRBD1. The J segment lost 5 bases and the V segment lost 3 bases, leaving 7 bases of the junction unmatched. This CDR3 is built from 15 residues. The germline gives CDR1 KGHSH, CDR2 LQKENI. The CDR3 reads CASSPRGTADQPQHF. The CDR3 region has the DNA TGTGCCAGCTCACCCCGCGGGACAGCTGATCAGCCCCAGCATTTT.

The rearrangement joins TRBV11-3 to TRBJ2-3; D remains ambiguous. CDR1 and CDR2 (germline): SGHNT, YENEEA. Trimming stripped 1 base from V and 0 bases from J, with 11 bases between. The CDR3 is 16 amino acids. The CDR3 DNA reads as TGTGCCAGCAGCTTAGGGCCTGAAACTAGCACAGATACGCAGTATTTT. Translated, it gives CASSLGPETSTDTQYF.

The chain combines TRBV6-1 with TRBJ2-2; D unclear. V lost 1 base, J lost 13 bases, and 13 bases lay in between. Germline CDR1 and CDR2: MNHNS and SASEGT. CDR3 length: 13 amino acids. The CDR3 coding sequence is TGTGCCAGCAGTGAAGTCGGTTCACGGTGGCTGTTTTTT. The encoded protein is CASSEVGSRWLFF.